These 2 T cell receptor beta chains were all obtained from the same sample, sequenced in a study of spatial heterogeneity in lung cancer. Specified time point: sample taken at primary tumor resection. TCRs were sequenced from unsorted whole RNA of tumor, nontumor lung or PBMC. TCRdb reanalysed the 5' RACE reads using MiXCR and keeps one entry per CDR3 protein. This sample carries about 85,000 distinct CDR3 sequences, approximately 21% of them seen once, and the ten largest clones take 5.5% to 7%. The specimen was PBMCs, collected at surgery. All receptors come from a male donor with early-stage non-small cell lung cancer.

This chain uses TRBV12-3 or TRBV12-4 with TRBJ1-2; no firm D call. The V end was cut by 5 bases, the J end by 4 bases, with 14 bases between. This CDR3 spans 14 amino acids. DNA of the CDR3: TGTGCCAGCAGTCCGAGCGGAGGGTCCTATGGCTACACCTTC. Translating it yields CASSPSGGSYGYTF.

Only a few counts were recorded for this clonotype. The CDR3 reads CSASPGQGTDTQYF. DNA for the CDR3: TGCAGTGCTTCCCCCGGACAGGGAACAGATACGCAGTATTTT. The V and J genes are TRBV20-1 and TRBJ2-3; 8 bases fit TRBD1. Germline CDR1 is DFQATT and CDR2 is SNEGSKA (reference sequence). The CDR3 sequence is 14 residues long. V shed 5 bases, J shed 3 bases, and the junction held 7 bases outside the gene matches.